These 31 T cell receptor beta chains share one sample of origin, sequenced in a study of T cells in women clearing cervical HPV infection. The table came from immunoSEQ multiplex PCR; TCRdb's copy has only in-frame clones and leaves some out. The sample table sets out about 34,000 clones. Sequencing was done on a sample of blood buffy coat. The receptors stem from a woman between 18 and 70 years old with a cervical HPV16 infection that either progressed to CIN3+ or cleared (not recorded which).

Comment on this clone: The CDR3 end lies 3 residues beyond the end of the read and is filled in from the germline J gene. The genes are TRBV20-1 and TRBJ2-5; 8 bases are shared with TRBD2. This CDR3 has 17 residues. In germline, CDR1 is DFQATT, CDR2 SNEGSKA (reference sequence). The J segment lost 2 bases and the V segment lost 1 base, leaving 12 bases of the junction unmatched. The DNA read from the CDR3 is TGCAGTGCTAGAGGGGGAACTAGCGGAGGTACACAAGAGACC. This codes for CSARGGTSGGTQET. The CDR3 as a whole reads CSARGGTSGGTQETQYF.

Comments on this clone: The CDR3 end is not reached by the read, which stops 3 residues before it; the germline J gene fills it in. The chain links TRBV19 to TRBJ1-1; TRBD1 matches 11 bases. This CDR3 is 14 amino acids long. V lost 4 bases to trimming and J lost 5 bases; unmatched junction nucleotides: 3. CDR1 and CDR2 (germline): LNHDA, SQIVND (reference sequence). CDR3 region: CASSRTGGRTEAFF. CDR3 bases read: TGTGCCAGTAGTAGGACAGGGGGCAGAACTGAA.

In the case of this clone: The read ends 3 residues before the CDR3 terminus; that terminus is restored from the germline J gene. The V gene is TRBV5-1, the J gene TRBJ2-3; possible D gene TRBD2, 6 bases. The germline V and J ends were trimmed by 3 bases and 6 bases, with 14 bases remaining between them. Germline CDR1 reads SGHRS; CDR2 reads YFSETQ. The CDR3 sequence is 14 residues long. The CDR3 bases that were read are TGCGCCAGCAGCTCGGAGGGCCGCAGGGATACG. Translated: CASSSEGRRDT. The entire CDR3 reads CASSSEGRRDTQYF.

Regarding this clone: The CDR3 goes on 3 residues after the read ends, and that part is filled in from the germline J gene. This rearrangement joins TRBV30 to TRBJ1-1, with 8 nucleotides matching TRBD1. Germline V CDR1 and CDR2: GTSNPN, SVGIG (reference sequence). The CDR3 consists of 12 residues. V gave up 4 bases and J gave up 5 bases; unmatched junction bases: 3. The covered CDR3 bases are TGTGCCTGGATACGACAGGGGACTGAA. Translation gives CAWIRQGTE. From start to end, the CDR3 is CAWIRQGTEAFF.

About this clone: Read sequence stops 3 residues before the CDR3 end, and the germline J gene provides the missing end. The chain recombines TRBV2 with TRBJ2-5; D tentatively fits TRBD1 or TRBD2 (5 bases each). This CDR3 is built from 17 residues. Germline values: CDR1 SNHLY, CDR2 FYNNEI. Deletions cut 0 bases from V and 4 bases from J, with 18 bases between. The DNA read from the CDR3 is TGTGCCAGCAGTGAAGCGGCAACAGGAGGTAGGGCAGAGACC. Amino acid sequence: CASSEAATGGRAET. The entire CDR3 protein is CASSEAATGGRAETQYF.

About this clone: The read halts 3 residues ahead of the CDR3 end, with the missing end drawn from the germline J gene. The chain links TRBV20-1 to TRBJ2-2; TRBD1 aligns across 7 bases. Germline CDR1 reads DFQATT; CDR2 reads SNEGSKA (reference sequence). Trimming cost V 5 bases and J 0 bases; bases outside gene matches: 3. CDR3 length equals 14 residues. The part of the CDR3 DNA that was read is TGCAGTGCTCCAGACAGGGCGAACACCGGGGAG. Its protein product is CSAPDRANTGE. The whole CDR3 reads CSAPDRANTGELFF.

As concerns this clone: Read coverage stops 3 residues before the CDR3 terminus; the germline J gene supplies the remainder. The chain employs TRBV20-1 and TRBJ2-7; TRBD2 matches at 8 bases. This CDR3 has 14 residues. Germline V gives CDR1 DFQATT, CDR2 SNEGSKA (reference sequence). The trim removed 3 bases at V and 6 bases at J, leaving 10 bases unmatched. CDR3 bases read: TGCAGTGCTAGCGTACCGGGACTAGGGGGCGAG. It translates to CSASVPGLGGE. The complete CDR3 reads CSASVPGLGGEQYF.

Of note for this clone: The read ends 3 residues early relative to the CDR3; the germline J gene fills the gap. This chain joins TRBV12-3 or TRBV12-4 and TRBJ1-1; TRBD1 aligns across 7 bases. The V gene end was trimmed by 5 bases and the J gene end by 0 bases; junction bases not matched to a gene: 3. The CDR3 is 14 amino acids. CDR3 bases read: TGTGCCAGCAGTCTAGGACAGGTGAACACTGAA. Protein: CASSLGQVNTE. The whole CDR3 is CASSLGQVNTEAFF.

In regard to this clone: The CDR3 goes on 3 residues after the read ends, and that part is filled in from the germline J gene. V usage is TRBV6-2 or TRBV6-3 and J usage is TRBJ2-1; 9 bases match TRBD1. CDR3 length equals 15 residues. Germline CDR1 MNHEY, CDR2 SVGEGT. The junction had 5 bases not matched to a gene; V was cut back by 2 bases and J by 6 bases. The DNA read from the CDR3 is TGTGCCAGCAGTTACACCCTGACAGGGGGCAATGAG. The encoded protein is CASSYTLTGGNE. The entire CDR3 protein reads CASSYTLTGGNEQFF.

For this clone: The read halts 3 residues ahead of the CDR3 end, with the missing end drawn from the germline J gene. The V call is TRBV28, the J call TRBJ2-7; D is unresolved. Trimming pared 3 bases from V and 0 bases from J, leaving 3 bases between. The length of the CDR3 is 12 residues. From germline, CDR1 is MDHEN and CDR2 SYDVKM. The part of the CDR3 DNA that was read is TGTGCCAGCAGTTTCAGCTCCTACGAG. Protein product: CASSFSSYE. Given in full, the CDR3 is CASSFSSYEQYF. Using reference TRBV28 and TRBJ2-7 for the parts outside the CDR3, the full variable domain is DVKVTQSSRYLVKRTGEKVFLECVQDMDHENMFWYRQDPGLGLRLIYFSYDVKMKEKGDIPEGYSVSREKKERFSLILESASTNQTSMYLCASSFSSYEQYFGPGTRLTVT.

Points on this clone: Read sequence stops 3 residues before the CDR3 end, and the germline J gene provides the missing end. J is TRBJ2-5 and V is TRBV7-6; 12 positions agree with TRBD2. Germline lookup yields CDR1 SGHVS and CDR2 FNYEAQ. The CDR3 consists of 16 residues. V shed 5 bases, J shed 6 bases, and the junction held 10 bases outside the gene matches. The CDR3 DNA, read in part, is TGTGCCAGCAGCGGTACTAGCGGGGGGCGAGGGAAGACC. It translates to CASSGTSGGRGKT. The full CDR3 sequence reads CASSGTSGGRGKTQYF.

Concerning this clone: The read is 3 residues too short to cover the CDR3 end, so that end is filled in from the germline J gene. The rearrangement uses TRBV30 and TRBJ1-2; D gene ambiguous. CDR1 is GTSNPN, CDR2 SVGIG, per germline (reference sequence). V lost 2 bases and J 4 bases, leaving 14 bases between the germline ends. The CDR3 runs 14 residues. CDR3 bases read: TGTGCCTGGAGTACCCGGAGCAGACTCTATGGC. It specifies CAWSTRSRLYG. The complete CDR3 reads CAWSTRSRLYGYTF.

Points on this clone: The read terminates 3 residues ahead of where the CDR3 ends, so the germline J gene completes it. The gene calls are TRBV6-2 or TRBV6-3 and TRBJ1-5, with 7 nucleotides matching TRBD1. After removal of 9 bases from V and 2 bases from J, the junction contained 1 base not matched to a gene. The CDR3 covers 12 residues. From germline, CDR1 is MNHEY and CDR2 SVGEGT. The covered CDR3 bases are TGTGCCAGTGACAGGGGCAATCAGCCC. Translated: CASDRGNQP. The entire CDR3 reads CASDRGNQPQHF.

In regard to this clone: The DNA ends 3 residues before the CDR3 does, and the rest of the CDR3 is filled in from the germline J gene. The chain joins TRBV19 to TRBJ2-4; 9 bases line up with TRBD2. Trimming cost V 5 bases and J 3 bases; bases outside gene matches: 11. CDR3 length: 17 amino acids. Germline values: CDR1 LNHDA, CDR2 SQIVND (reference sequence). Incomplete CDR3 DNA: TGTGCCAGTAGTGCCTTCCTTAGCGGGAGTATCAAAAACATT. Translation: CASSAFLSGSIKNI. From start to end, the CDR3 is CASSAFLSGSIKNIQYF.

Of note for this clone: The sequenced fragment ends 3 residues before the CDR3 boundary, so the rest is inferred from the germline J gene. The genes are TRBV4-1 and TRBJ1-2; D perhaps matches TRBD1 (5 bases). V was cut by 5 bases and J by 5 bases, with 18 bases left in between. Germline CDR1 reads MGHRA; CDR2 reads YSYEKL. The CDR3 is 15 residues long. CDR3 DNA, as far as it was read: TGCGCCAGCAGCGATGGGGGGGGACCGAGGTATGGC. Its translation is CASSDGGGPRYG. The full CDR3 protein is CASSDGGGPRYGYTF.

Concerning this clone itself: The sequenced fragment ends 3 residues before the CDR3 boundary, so the rest is inferred from the germline J gene. The chain links TRBV10-3 to TRBJ2-3, with 9 bases lining up with TRBD2. V lost 7 bases to trimming and J lost 1 base; unmatched junction nucleotides: 3. Germline V gene lookup returns CDR1 ENHRY and CDR2 SYGVKD. The length of the CDR3 is 14 residues. The covered CDR3 bases are TGTGCCATCACCGCTAGCGGGGGCACAGATACG. It is translated as CAITASGGTDT. The full CDR3 is CAITASGGTDTQYF.

About this clone: The read ends 3 residues shy of where the CDR3 ends; the end is completed using the germline J gene. The J gene is TRBJ1-4, the V gene TRBV2; D is perhaps TRBD1 (6 bases). The CDR3 length is 13 residues. Deletions cut 7 bases from V and 8 bases from J, with 14 bases between. Germline loops: CDR1 SNHLY, CDR2 FYNNEI. The CDR3 spells CASNYRVGEKLFF. CDR3 bases read: TGTGCCAGCAACTACAGGGTTGGGGAAAAA.

Details on this clone: Coverage ceases 3 residues before the CDR3 finishes, and the germline J gene fills in the end. The chain carries TRBV7-9 and TRBJ2-5; D is possibly TRBD2 (5 bases). The germline CDR1 and CDR2 sequences are SEHNR and FQNEAQ (reference sequence). This CDR3 comprises 15 residues. CDR3 DNA (partial): TGTGCCAGCAGTAAGGAAGCGGAGGTCACAGATACC. It translates to CASSKEAEVTDT. The full-length CDR3 reads as CASSKEAEVTDTQYF.

In regard to this clone: The read ends 3 residues before the CDR3 terminus; that terminus is restored from the germline J gene. V gene TRBV23-1 combines with J gene TRBJ2-7, with D possibly TRBD2 on 5 matching bases. TRBV23-1 is designated an ORF whose function remains uncertain. V lost 7 bases, J lost 6 bases, and 16 bases lay in between. The CDR3 has 13 residues. The chain's CDR3 is CASIQERVVEQYF. Incomplete CDR3 DNA: TGCGCCAGCATACAAGAGAGGGTGGTCGAG.

Worth noting for this clone: The read comes to an end 3 residues before the CDR3 does, leaving the germline J gene to fill in the end. The chain recombines TRBV2 with TRBJ2-2; TRBD1 might be the D (5 bases). The CDR3 loop spans 15 amino acids. Germline V lookup: CDR1 SNHLY, CDR2 FYNNEI. Trimming removed 2 bases at V and 4 bases at J, with 11 bases between. The covered CDR3 bases are TGTGCCAGCAGTGAATTGCAGGGTTTCACCGGGGAG. It encodes CASSELQGFTGE. The whole CDR3 protein is CASSELQGFTGELFF. The variable domain in full, completed from reference TRBV2 and TRBJ2-2, reads EPEVTQTPSHQVTQMGQEVILRCVPISNHLYFYWYRQILGQKVEFLVSFYNNEISEKSEIFDDQFSVERPDGSNFTLKIRSTKLEDSAMYFCASSELQGFTGELFFGEGSRLTVL.

Comment on this clone: Read coverage stops 3 residues before the CDR3 terminus; the germline J gene supplies the remainder. V and J are TRBV2 and TRBJ2-4; D call uncertain. CDR1 is SNHLY, CDR2 FYNNEI, per germline. The CDR3 length is 12 residues. The CDR3 is CASSDTNYGQYF. CDR3 DNA (partial): TGTGCCAGCAGTGACACTAACTATGGT.

Points on this clone: Coverage ceases 3 residues before the CDR3 finishes, and the germline J gene fills in the end. This chain uses TRBV2 with TRBJ2-1, with a weak D call TRBD2 (6 bases). Germline V gene sequence: CDR1 SNHLY, CDR2 FYNNEI. Between the trimmed V and J ends, which lost 6 bases and 9 bases, there was a span of 18 bases. The length of the CDR3 is 14 residues. The chain's CDR3 is CASRGLTRLGEQFF. CDR3 DNA (partial): TGTGCCAGCAGGGGTTTGACTAGGTTGGGTGAG.

With regard to this clone: The CDR3 end lies 3 residues beyond the end of the read and is filled in from the germline J gene. The chain uses TRBV10-3 and TRBJ1-1, with D possibly TRBD1 on 5 matching bases. In germline, CDR1 is ENHRY, CDR2 SYGVKD. Trimming stripped 10 bases from V and 6 bases from J, with 12 bases between. This CDR3 has 11 amino acids. The CDR3 sequence is CATHWGAEAFF. The DNA read from the CDR3 is TGTGCCACCCATTGGGGCGCTGAA.

As regards this clone: The read halts 3 residues ahead of the CDR3 end, with the missing end drawn from the germline J gene. J is TRBJ2-7 and V is TRBV19, with D perhaps matching TRBD1 (6 bases). There are 17 residues in the CDR3. V was cut by 2 bases and J by 4 bases, with 21 bases left in between. Germline-derived CDR1 and CDR2 are LNHDA and SQIVND (reference sequence). CDR3 loop: CASSITLQQGNRYEQYF. CDR3 DNA (partial): TGTGCCAGTAGTATAACGCTCCAACAGGGTAATCGGTACGAG.

The CDR3 loop reads CSASTRRGSTTDTQYF. The covered CDR3 bases are TGCAGTGCTAGTACCCGCAGGGGGAGCACCACAGATACG. The rearrangement links TRBV20-1 to TRBJ2-3, with TRBD1 matching 7 bases. The CDR3 end lies 3 residues beyond the end of the read and is filled in from the germline J gene. J gave up 2 bases and V 3 bases, and 11 bases lay outside the gene matches. The germline V gene encodes CDR1 DFQATT and CDR2 SNEGSKA (reference sequence). The CDR3 is made up of 16 amino acids.

Details on this clone: Read coverage stops 3 residues before the CDR3 terminus; the germline J gene supplies the remainder. The chain joins TRBV5-1 to TRBJ1-1; D perhaps matches TRBD1 (5 bases). The CDR3 sequence is 15 residues long. Germline V gives CDR1 SGHRS, CDR2 YFSETQ. Trimming cost V 0 bases and J 2 bases, with 11 bases left between them. The CDR3 sequence is CASSLGMGHNTEAFF. The DNA read from the CDR3 is TGCGCCAGCAGCTTGGGTATGGGGCACAACACTGAA.

About this clone itself: The sequenced fragment ends 3 residues before the CDR3 boundary, so the rest is inferred from the germline J gene. The rearrangement joins TRBV6-4 to TRBJ1-1, with 8 bases matching TRBD1. The germline V gene encodes CDR1 MRHNA and CDR2 SNTAGT. V trimming: 6 bases; J trimming: 1 base; junction bases outside the gene matches: 10. CDR3 length: 16 amino acids. Partial CDR3 DNA: TGTGCCAGCAGCCCCGGACAGGGTGTAGAGAACACTGAA. Amino acid sequence: CASSPGQGVENTE. The full-length CDR3 reads as CASSPGQGVENTEAFF.

On this clone: The read terminates 3 residues before the CDR3 end, so the remaining end is supplied by the germline J gene. The J gene is TRBJ2-7, the V gene TRBV5-4, with D hard to call. Trimming pared 2 bases from V and 0 bases from J, leaving 9 bases between. There are 14 residues in the CDR3. The germline V gene has CDR1 SGHNT and CDR2 YYREEE (reference sequence). CDR3 sequence: CASSFLDSSYEQYF. The sequenced part of the CDR3 DNA is TGTGCCAGCAGCTTCCTTGACTCCTCCTACGAG.

The CDR3 sequence: CASSLGVADPYEQYF. The sequenced part of the CDR3 DNA is TGTGCCAGCAGCTTGGGGGTAGCGGACCCGTACGAG. The V call is TRBV5-4, the J call TRBJ2-7; D possibly corresponds to TRBD2 (6 bases). The read falls 3 residues short of the CDR3 end, and the missing part is taken from the germline J gene. The CDR3 covers 15 residues. Germline V gene lookup returns CDR1 SGHNT and CDR2 YYREEE (reference sequence). With 0 bases removed from V and 4 bases from J, the gap between germline ends came to 14 bases.

With respect to this clone: Coverage ceases 3 residues before the CDR3 finishes, and the germline J gene fills in the end. J is TRBJ1-6 and V is TRBV10-3, with 9 bases fitting TRBD1. Trimming took 4 bases from V and 8 from J; bases not matched to a gene: 6. CDR3 length equals 15 residues. Germline assignment: CDR1 ENHRY and CDR2 SYGVKD. The CDR3 sequence: CAISVKGDRDSPLHF. The DNA read from the CDR3 is TGTGCCATCAGTGTGAAGGGGGACAGGGATTCACCC.

About this clone itself: The read finishes 3 residues shy of the CDR3 end, and the germline J gene is used to complete it. The J gene is TRBJ1-2, the V gene TRBV19; D may be TRBD1 (5 bases). The CDR3 runs 14 residues. CDR1 LNHDA and CDR2 SQIVND come from the germline V gene (reference sequence). Trimming stripped 1 base from V and 5 bases from J, with 11 bases between. The CDR3 loop is CASSIGGSLYGYTF. The CDR3 bases that were read are TGTGCCAGTAGTATAGGGGGCAGTCTTTATGGC. The full variable domain, rest sourced from reference TRBV19 and TRBJ1-2, is DGGITQSPKYLFRKEGQNVTLSCEQNLNHDAMYWYRQDPGQGLRLIYYSQIVNDFQKGDIAEGYSVSREKKESFPLTVTSAQKNPTAFYLCASSIGGSLYGYTFGSGTRLTVV.